This note documents a single TCR beta chain sequence. These data come from a study of PD-1 blockade in classical Hodgkin lymphoma. There are 14 residues in the CDR3. V lost 6 bases, J lost 5 bases, and 16 bases lay in between. Germline CDR1 is SEHNR and CDR2 is FQNEAQ (reference sequence). The sample's time point: cycle 4 day 1 (C4D1), after about 6 weeks of nivolumab. Each and every patient relapsed after autologous stem cell transplantation, and patients got differing brentuximab vedotin exposure. Data came from immunoSEQ multiplex PCR; TCRdb stores just in-frame clones and leaves some out. The repertoire includes 23,000 or so clones, approximately 85% of them detected once, and 10% to 15% sits in the top ten.

The sequence derives from a human donor with classical Hodgkin lymphoma. This sequence joins TRBV7-9 and TRBJ2-5, with TRBD2 as a possible D gene (7 bases). Sequencing used peripheral blood mononuclear cells (PBMCs), obtained before the fourth cycle of nivolumab. CDR3 region: CASSRGGADETQYF. The CDR3 DNA reads TGTGCCAGCAGTCGAGGGGGGGCTGACGAGACCCAGTACTTC.